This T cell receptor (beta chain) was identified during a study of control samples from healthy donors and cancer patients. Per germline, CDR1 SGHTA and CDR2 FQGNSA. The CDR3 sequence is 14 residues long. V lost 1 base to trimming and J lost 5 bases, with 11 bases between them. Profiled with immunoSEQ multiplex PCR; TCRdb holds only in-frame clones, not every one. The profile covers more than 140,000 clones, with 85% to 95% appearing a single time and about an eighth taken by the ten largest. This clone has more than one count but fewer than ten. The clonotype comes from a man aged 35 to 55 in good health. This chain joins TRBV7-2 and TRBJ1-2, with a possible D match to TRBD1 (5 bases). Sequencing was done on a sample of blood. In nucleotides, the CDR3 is TGTGCCAGCAGCTTAGAGCCCAGGGATTATGGCTACACCTTC. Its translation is CASSLEPRDYGYTF.